This T cell receptor (beta chain) was sequenced in a study of T cells after yellow fever vaccination. The study, taken as a whole, reports: Clonotypes shared by both compartments, CD4 and CD8, made up a small share. Subsequent to the booster, the majority of primary-vaccination clones reappeared (under 98% CD4, 85% to 90% CD8).

This CDR3 region has 17 residues. V lost 1 base, J lost 7 bases, and 13 bases stayed unmatched. The germline V gene encodes CDR1 MGHRA and CDR2 YSYEKL. This clonotype was counted only a few times. Its specificity is unknown. TCRdb re-called the 5' RACE reads with MiXCR, one entry per CDR3 protein. The table has about 160,000 distinct CDR3 sequences, 5.5% to 7.5% seen once. The rearrangement links TRBV4-1 to TRBJ1-5; 7 positions match TRBD1. The sequencing used CD4+ T cells sorted from PBMCs, collected about 5 days after the first yellow fever vaccination. This receptor was obtained from a man in his late teens or twenties who received the YFV17D yellow fever vaccine. As DNA, the CDR3 is TGCGCCAGCAGCCAAGGGATAGCCAGGGGGAGAGGACAGCCCCAGCATTTT. Translated: CASSQGIARGRGQPQHF.